The 14 T cell receptor beta chains given below trace back to one sample, sequenced in a study of T cells after yellow fever vaccination (dated by TCRdb to about 2019). The library was generated by 5' RACE. TCRdb shows the sequencer as Illumina HiSeq 2500. TCRdb ran its own pipeline on the public reads, namely fastp trimming at Q25 and MiXCR clone calling, and kept in-frame beta chains. Entries are consolidated by CDR3 protein sequence, retaining the most common genes and DNA. This sample comprises 300,000 to 450,000 distinct CDR3 sequences, 6.2% of them detected only once. The top ten clonotypes cover approximately 15% of the sample. According to the study, the label for this sample's treatment or condition signals: live attenuated yellow fever vaccine strain. This specimen consisted of PBMCs, obtained 5 days after the yellow fever booster vaccination. These receptors all come from a man aged 25-40 years who received the YFV17D yellow fever vaccine.

This chain uses TRBV5-5 with TRBJ2-3; the match to TRBD1 covers 8 bases. The junction had 4 bases not matched to a gene; V was cut back by 3 bases and J by 4 bases. Germline values: CDR1 SGHKS, CDR2 YYEKEE (reference sequence). CDR3 length: 14 amino acids. Written as DNA, the CDR3 is TGTGCCAGCAGCTCCGCAGGGGGCGCAGATACGCAGTATTTT. This sequence encodes CASSSAGGADTQYF.

This clonotype was picked up a small number of times. The V call is TRBV30, the J call TRBJ2-3; unclear D gene. The CDR3 length is 15 residues. V lost 2 bases and J lost 2, with 14 bases in between. CDR1 is GTSNPN and CDR2 is SVGIG in the germline V gene (reference sequence). DNA of the CDR3: TGTGCCTGGAGTAAGATAGCCACCTACACAGATACGCAGTATTTT. It yields the protein CAWSKIATYTDTQYF. The full variable domain, rest sourced from reference TRBV30 and TRBJ2-3, is SQTIHQWPATLVQPVGSPLSLECTVEGTSNPNLYWYRQAAGRGLQLLFYSVGIGQISSEVPQNLSASRPQDRQFILSSKKLLLSDSGFYLCAWSKIATYTDTQYFGPGTRLTVL.

This sequence joins TRBV7-9 and TRBJ2-4; D not certain. V lost 1 base, J lost 6 bases, and 7 bases lay in between. This CDR3 comprises 13 residues. CDR1 is SEHNR and CDR2 is FQNEAQ in the germline V gene (reference sequence). CDR3: CASSLGGGNIQYF. The CDR3 DNA reads as TGTGCCAGCAGCTTAGGAGGCGGAAACATTCAGTACTTC. Looking up the rest from reference TRBV7-9 and TRBJ2-4 gives the full variable domain: DTGVSQNPRHKITKRGQNVTFRCDPISEHNRLYWYRQTLGQGPEFLTYFQNEAQLEKSRLLSDRFSAERPKGSFSTLEIQRTEQGDSAMYLCASSLGGGNIQYFGAGTRLSVL.

This clonotype was counted ten times or more. J is TRBJ2-3 and V is TRBV20-1; 9 bases agree with TRBD2. The length of the CDR3 is 15 residues. J was trimmed by 2 bases and V by 0 bases; bases with no gene match: 3. CDR1 is DFQATT and CDR2 is SNEGSKA in the germline V gene (reference sequence). The CDR3 reads CSARDPSGVTDTQYF. The DNA of the CDR3 is TGCAGTGCTAGAGATCCTAGCGGGGTCACAGATACGCAGTATTTT.

V usage is TRBV7-6 and J usage is TRBJ2-7; D might be TRBD1 or TRBD2, each matching 5 bases. The germline gives CDR1 SGHVS, CDR2 FNYEAQ. This CDR3 region has 15 residues. V lost 3 bases and J lost 3, with 15 bases in between. CDR3 protein: CASSFDQWGYYEQYF. In nucleotides, the CDR3 is TGTGCCAGCAGCTTCGATCAATGGGGGTACTACGAGCAGTACTTC.

The J gene is TRBJ2-1, the V gene TRBV14; D remains ambiguous. The germline CDR1 and CDR2 sequences are SGHDN and FVKESK. The CDR3 consists of 13 residues. Trimming cost V 1 base and J 8 bases, with 9 bases left between them. This CDR3 is CASSQGSRDEQFF. The CDR3 nucleotides are TGTGCCAGCAGCCAAGGATCAAGGGATGAGCAGTTCTTC.

The sample holds a few counts of this clonotype. This rearrangement joins TRBV20-1 to TRBJ2-7, with D tentatively TRBD1 or TRBD2 (6 bases each). This CDR3 spans 14 amino acids. CDR1 is DFQATT and CDR2 is SNEGSKA in the germline V gene (reference sequence). With 5 bases removed from V and 3 bases from J, the gap between germline ends came to 17 bases. In DNA form, the CDR3 reads TGCAGTGCTCCCGGTCTCAGGGGAGGCTACGAGCAGTACTTC. Translation gives CSAPGLRGGYEQYF.

This clonotype was detected only a few times. The chain carries TRBV20-1 and TRBJ2-7; D ambiguous. The V gene lost 0 bases and the J gene lost 0 bases, with 15 bases spanning the gap. The CDR3 extends over 16 amino acids. Germline V CDR1 and CDR2: DFQATT, SNEGSKA (reference sequence). For the CDR3, the DNA is TGCAGTGCTAGAGATCTCCTCCTTGGCAACTCCTACGAGCAGTACTTC. This sequence encodes CSARDLLLGNSYEQYF.

This clonotype was detected many times. The chain is built from TRBV7-2 and TRBJ2-7; a weak D match, TRBD1 (6 bases). Trimming took 3 bases from V and 3 from J, leaving 9 bases between them. In germline, CDR1 is SGHTA, CDR2 FQGNSA. The CDR3 is 13 residues long. DNA for the CDR3: TGTGCCAGCAGCTTCGGACAGTTCTACGAGCAGTACTTC. Encoded protein: CASSFGQFYEQYF.

This clonotype showed up many times. The chain recombines TRBV9 with TRBJ1-3; D not certain. Germline lookup yields CDR1 SGDLS and CDR2 YYNGEE. Trimming cost V 4 bases and J 7 bases, with 12 bases left between them. The CDR3 has 13 residues. CDR3 bases: TGTGCCAGCAGCACGTCACCCGGGAACACCATATATTTT. Translation gives CASSTSPGNTIYF.

The V gene is TRBV7-8, the J gene TRBJ2-1, with 9 bases that match TRBD1. Germline CDR1 and CDR2: SGHVS and FQNEAQ. V gave up 2 bases and J gave up 3 bases; unmatched junction bases: 14. The CDR3 has 19 amino acids. CDR3 coding DNA: TGTGCCAGCAGCTTAATGTCCGGGACAGGGTCCGGAGGCTACAATGAGCAGTTCTTC. Amino acids: CASSLMSGTGSGGYNEQFF.

Only a few counts were recorded for this clonotype. The chain has TRBV6-2 or TRBV6-3 and TRBJ2-1; TRBD2 aligns across 10 bases. CDR1 is MNHEY, CDR2 SVGEGT, per germline. The J segment lost 8 bases and the V segment lost 0 bases, leaving 7 bases of the junction unmatched. CDR3 size: 16 residues. CDR3 residues: CASSYSRLAGAHEQFF. As DNA, the CDR3 is TGTGCCAGCAGTTACTCGAGGCTAGCGGGAGCCCATGAGCAGTTCTTC.

The sample holds a few counts of this clonotype. This chain connects TRBV20-1 to TRBJ2-5; D gene unclear. Trimming removed 3 bases at V and 1 base at J, with 12 bases between. Looked up from germline, CDR1 is DFQATT and CDR2 is SNEGSKA (reference sequence). The length of the CDR3 is 14 residues. CDR3 residues: CSARNSWGQETQYF. CDR3 nucleotides: TGCAGTGCTAGGAATAGTTGGGGCCAAGAGACCCAGTACTTC.

The J gene is TRBJ2-5, the V gene TRBV10-2; 8 nucleotides align to TRBD1. The CDR3 spans 13 residues. Germline V gene sequence: CDR1 WSHSY, CDR2 SAAADI. V dropped 4 bases and J dropped 9; count of bases not matched to a gene: 7. CDR3 nucleotides: TGCGCCAGCAGTGGAAGGGACAGGTCGGCCCAGTACTTC. As protein: CASSGRDRSAQYF.